Presented here are 18 T cell receptor beta chains from one specimen sequenced in a study of cytomegalovirus exposure and HLA in healthy donors. In the PCR, 60 Vbeta and 13 Jbeta primers were used. TCRdb's table, derived via immunoSEQ multiplex PCR, lists solely in-frame clones and lacks some. The sample has approximately 77,000 clones; 65% to 80% are singletons. What was sequenced was PBMCs. The receptors derive from a male donor in good health and CMV-seropositive.

The chain couples TRBV7-8 to TRBJ2-7, with TRBD1 matching over 9 bases. V was clipped by 5 bases and J by 4 bases; unmatched bases: 12. Per germline, CDR1 SGHVS and CDR2 FQNEAQ. This CDR3 has 16 residues. The CDR3 is CASSRIFGQGIYEQYF. CDR3 DNA sequence: TGTGCCAGCAGCCGTATCTTCGGACAGGGGATTTACGAGCAGTACTTC.

CDR3: CASSAGSYEQYF. The CDR3 nucleotides are TGTGCCAGCAGCGCGGGATCCTACGAGCAGTACTTC. The chain carries TRBV7-2 and TRBJ2-7, with a possible D match to TRBD2 (6 bases). The V gene lost 5 bases and the J gene lost 1 base, with 6 bases spanning the gap. The CDR3 totals 12 residues. In germline, CDR1 is SGHTA, CDR2 FQGNSA.

CDR3 in amino acids: CASSAGQRNSPLHF. CDR3 nucleotides: TGTGCCAGCAGCGCGGGACAGCGGAATTCACCCCTCCACTTT. This sequence joins TRBV7-8 and TRBJ1-6, with 7 bases aligning to TRBD1. V lost 5 bases to trimming and J lost 7 bases; unmatched junction nucleotides: 5. From germline, CDR1 is SGHVS and CDR2 FQNEAQ. The CDR3 is 14 residues long.

Only one count was recorded for this clone. V is TRBV5-4 and J is TRBJ2-5; TRBD2 might be the D (5 bases). CDR1 is SGHNT and CDR2 is YYREEE in the germline V gene (reference sequence). The germline V and J ends were trimmed by 4 bases and 5 bases, with 9 bases remaining between them. This CDR3 is 12 amino acids long. The CDR3 DNA is TGTGCCAGCAGCCGAGGGATGGAGACCCAGTACTTC. Translation gives CASSRGMETQYF.

This clone has a single count. The chain carries TRBV5-4 and TRBJ2-5; 9 nucleotides agree with TRBD1. The CDR3 covers 13 residues. V was clipped by 4 bases and J by 5 bases; unmatched bases: 3. Germline CDR1 and CDR2: SGHNT and YYREEE (reference sequence). CDR3 region: CASSLDRGETQYF. The CDR3 bases are TGTGCCAGCAGCCTGGACAGGGGTGAGACCCAGTACTTC. Supplemented by reference TRBV5-4 and TRBJ2-5, the full variable domain reads ETGVTQSPTHLIKTRGQQVTLRCSSQSGHNTVSWYQQALGQGPQFIFQYYREEENGRGNFPPRFSGLQFPNYSSELNVNALELDDSALYLCASSLDRGETQYFGPGTRLLVL.

The chain carries TRBV10-1 and TRBJ2-7; TRBD2 matches at 14 bases. The CDR3 is made up of 17 amino acids. V trimming: 8 bases; J trimming: 1 base; junction bases outside the gene matches: 10. Germline V gene sequence: CDR1 WNHNN, CDR2 SYGVQD (reference sequence). The CDR3 DNA reads TGCGCCAGCTCGTCCGGGACTAGCGGGAGCTATTCCTACGAGCAGTACTTC. Its translation: CASSSGTSGSYSYEQYF.

The sample holds one count of this clone. This sequence joins TRBV13 and TRBJ2-3; 7 bases fit TRBD1. The CDR3 length is 14 residues. Looked up from germline, CDR1 is PRHDT and CDR2 is FYEKMQ (reference sequence). The V and J ends lost 5 bases and 2 bases, in that order; junction bases with no gene match: 4. The CDR3 spells CASSHRGATDTQYF. CDR3 DNA sequence: TGTGCCAGCAGCCACAGGGGAGCCACAGATACGCAGTATTTT.

The chain has TRBV11-3 and TRBJ2-2; a possible D gene is TRBD2 (6 bases). The germline V gene encodes CDR1 SGHNT and CDR2 YENEEA. Trimming removed 3 bases at V and 3 bases at J, with 11 bases between. The CDR3 contains 15 residues. The DNA of the CDR3 is TGTGCCAGCAGCTTCGGCGGGAAGGACACCGGGGAGCTGTTTTTT. It is translated as CASSFGGKDTGELFF.

This rearrangement joins TRBV7-9 to TRBJ1-5; 8 nucleotides align to TRBD1. Germline loops: CDR1 SEHNR, CDR2 FQNEAQ (reference sequence). V trimming: 1 base; J trimming: 0 bases; junction bases outside the gene matches: 5. This CDR3 region has 17 residues. CDR3 nucleotide sequence: TGTGCCAGCAGCTTAGGAGACAGGGGATATAGCAATCAGCCCCAGCATTTT. Its protein is CASSLGDRGYSNQPQHF. Full variable domain (outside the CDR3, taken from reference TRBV7-9 and TRBJ1-5): DTGVSQNPRHKITKRGQNVTFRCDPISEHNRLYWYRQTLGQGPEFLTYFQNEAQLEKSRLLSDRFSAERPKGSFSTLEIQRTEQGDSAMYLCASSLGDRGYSNQPQHFGDGTRLSIL.

In its sample, this clone was seen once. The chain uses TRBV5-6 and TRBJ2-7; D might be TRBD1 (5 bases). This CDR3 is built from 14 residues. Trimming took 2 bases from V and 7 from J, leaving 16 bases between them. Per germline, CDR1 SGHDT and CDR2 YYEEEE. The CDR3 here is CASSLGARIWEQYF. CDR3 nucleotide sequence: TGTGCCAGCAGCTTAGGGGCTAGGATCTGGGAGCAGTACTTC.

CDR3 nucleotides: TGTGCCTGGAGTGTCGGGGTGGAGGGCTATACGCAGTATTTT. Amino acids: CAWSVGVEGYTQYF. The rearrangement uses TRBV30 and TRBJ2-3, with a tentative D call TRBD2 (6 bases). Germline-derived CDR1 and CDR2 are GTSNPN and SVGIG (reference sequence). V lost 0 bases and J lost 7, with 14 bases in between. The CDR3 totals 14 residues.

The chain employs TRBV18 and TRBJ1-1; D is unresolved. CDR1 KGHSH and CDR2 LQKENI come from the germline V gene. The ends were cut back, 3 bases at V and 8 bases at J, with 13 bases in the middle. The CDR3 consists of 13 residues. The CDR3 bases are TGTGCCAGCTCACCGGGTCGGTTCAGGGAAGCTTTCTTT. Encoded protein: CASSPGRFREAFF.

In DNA, the CDR3 is TGTGCCAGCAGCCGGGACAGCGACTATGGCTACACCTTC. Translation gives CASSRDSDYGYTF. The chain couples TRBV25-1 to TRBJ1-2; 7 nucleotides agree with TRBD1. In germline, CDR1 is MGHDK, CDR2 SYGVNS. This CDR3 is built from 13 residues. Trimming cost V 6 bases and J 3 bases; bases outside gene matches: 4.

The chain employs TRBV19 and TRBJ2-7; D possibly corresponds to TRBD2 (5 bases). Germline V CDR1 and CDR2: LNHDA, SQIVND (reference sequence). V was clipped by 6 bases and J by 2 bases, with 20 bases between them. The CDR3 runs 16 residues. The CDR3 here is CASSHAPGSGAYEQYF. The DNA of the CDR3 is TGTGCCAGTAGCCACGCTCCGGGCAGCGGAGCCTACGAGCAGTACTTC.

The chain is built from TRBV5-1 and TRBJ2-7; 8 nucleotides match TRBD1. Germline lookup yields CDR1 SGHRS and CDR2 YFSETQ. J lost 3 bases, V lost 4 bases, and 9 bases had no gene match. The CDR3 is 15 residues long. The CDR3 spells CASSGQGTGNYEQYF. The CDR3 DNA reads as TGCGCCAGCAGCGGCCAGGGGACAGGAAACTACGAGCAGTACTTC.

As regards this clone: The sample holds other DNA sequences that translate to the same CDR3. The chain is built from TRBV25-1 and TRBJ2-5, with D tentatively TRBD1 (6 bases). CDR3 length: 14 residues. Trimming removed 3 bases at V and 1 base at J, with 9 bases between. In germline, CDR1 is MGHDK, CDR2 SYGVNS. Here the CDR3 reads CASSEGTSQETQYF. The CDR3 DNA sequence: TGTGCCAGCAGTGAGGGGACATCCCAAGAGACCCAGTACTTC.

The chain has TRBV28 and TRBJ2-4; 7 bases align to TRBD2. Trimming at V came to 5 bases and at J to 10 bases, leaving 11 bases not matched to a gene. This CDR3 contains 14 residues. Germline loops: CDR1 MDHEN, CDR2 SYDVKM. This chain's CDR3 is CASSPIGGTGIQYF. CDR3 sequence (DNA): TGTGCCAGCAGTCCGATCGGGGGGACTGGGATTCAGTACTTC.

The chain combines TRBV9 with TRBJ2-2, with 9 positions matching TRBD1. J lost 7 bases, V lost 3 bases, and 7 bases had no gene match. Per the germline V gene, CDR1 is SGDLS and CDR2 is YYNGEE. The CDR3 loop spans 15 amino acids. CDR3 sequence: CASSARDRDNGELFF. In DNA form, the CDR3 reads TGTGCCAGCAGCGCGAGGGACAGGGATAACGGGGAGCTGTTTTTT.